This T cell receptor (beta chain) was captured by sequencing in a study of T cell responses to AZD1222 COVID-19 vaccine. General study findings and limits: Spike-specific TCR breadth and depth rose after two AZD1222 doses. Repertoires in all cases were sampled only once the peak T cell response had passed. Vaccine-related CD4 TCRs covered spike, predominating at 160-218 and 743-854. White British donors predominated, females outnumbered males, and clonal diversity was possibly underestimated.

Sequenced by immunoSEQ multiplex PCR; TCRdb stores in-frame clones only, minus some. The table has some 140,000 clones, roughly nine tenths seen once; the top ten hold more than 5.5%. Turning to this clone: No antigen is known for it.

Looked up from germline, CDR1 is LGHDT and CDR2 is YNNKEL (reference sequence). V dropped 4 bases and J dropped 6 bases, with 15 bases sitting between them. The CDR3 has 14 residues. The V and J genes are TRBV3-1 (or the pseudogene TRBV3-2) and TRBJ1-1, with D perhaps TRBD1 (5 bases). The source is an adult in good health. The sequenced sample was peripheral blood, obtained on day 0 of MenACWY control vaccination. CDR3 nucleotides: TGTGCCAGCAGCCGACGGGATGGGGCAGCTGAAGCTTTCTTT. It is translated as CASSRRDGAAEAFF.